The present entry profiles one T cell receptor (beta chain) with its context. Its antigen has not been determined. No much larger clonotype is one base removed from it; base qualities were not supplied. These data are taken from a study of blood T cell repertoires in COVID-19 (dated by TCRdb to the early 2020s). Regarding the complete study: Collaborator samples came from the United States, Italy and Spain and covered acute and convalescent phases of COVID-19. The material from the prospective study consisted of cDNA or gDNA derived from T cells, B-cell-depleted T cells, or PBMCs. Where available, HLA class I and class II types were taken from metadata supplied by the sample provider and were not determined by assay-based typing. Subjects who had been exposed to COVID-19, were actively infected with it, or had recovered from it provided the deeply sampled blood TCRbeta repertoires that made up the dataset. Nearly every sample came with metadata listing a de-identified subject ID, COVID-19 status, age in years and sex. Samples were obtained from the ongoing ImmuneRACE study (first 160 participants) and from about 1,300 subjects provided by 6 global collaborators. The repertoires were released in a freely available public database intended as a resource for research on the immune response to SARS-CoV-2.

TCRbeta CDR3 regions were amplified from genomic DNA using the immunoSEQ Assay, a bias-controlled multiplex PCR. On the study's bioinformatics: Within the assay, amplification of reference gene primers was used to estimate how many nucleated cells each sample contained. To quantify the absolute abundance of each unique TCRbeta CDR3 rearrangement, sequence reads were collapsed and filtered. For each sample, productive Simpson clonality was calculated as the square root of Simpson's diversity index across productive rearrangements. The table was pulled from immuneACCESS by TCRdb, which kept in-frame rearrangements only. Such tables lose some clones; where checked, under half of the loss comes from unresolved V genes, and the rest has no known cause. V, J and clone size reflect that table, while D and trimming were determined from the DNA. In all, the sample holds 250,000 to 350,000 clones, and around 89% of those were seen once. Over 3.5% of the sample is held by the ten biggest clonotypes.

At the junction V is shortened by 5 bases and J by 6 bases; bases outside the gene matches: 13. The germline V gene encodes CDR1 MNHNY and CDR2 SVGAGI (reference sequence). The CDR3 runs 16 residues from the cysteine to the phenylalanine. This entry keeps only the CDR3 DNA: 48 bases, framed from base 1. Findings and caveats that apply to the study as a whole: Clinical and demographic metadata were provided uncurated, with the amount varying by source and participant.

Participants in the prospective study were enrolled through a virtual design, were aged roughly 18 to 100 years, and lived in some 24 United States geographic areas. In the prospective study, cohorts were assigned on the basis of participant-reported clinical history obtained from a screening survey and a study questionnaire. In the prospective study, whole blood, serum and a nasopharyngeal or oropharyngeal swab were collected from each participant by mobile phlebotomists. Over a roughly 2-month period, participants in the prospective study had the option of providing additional blood draws and questionnaires. Before DNA extraction, prospective study blood samples were shipped either frozen or at room temperature.

The rearrangement joined TRBV6-6 to TRBJ1-5, and 7 junction bases match TRBD1. This clonotype originated in a woman aged 18 to 35 with acute COVID-19. The source material was PBMCs or T cells enriched from blood (not recorded which). The base sequence is TGTGCCAGCAGTACTAGGATCGACAGGGTTTTTCAGCCCCAGCATTTT. This gives the protein CASSTRIDRVFQPQHF.